This TCR beta chain appears in the sequencing data of a study of cytomegalovirus exposure and HLA in healthy donors. Study-wide background: An earlier analysis identified 117 million unique TCR beta sequences in some 180 million T cells.

With regard to this clone: Its antigen is not known.

Germline V gives CDR1 SEHNR, CDR2 FQNEAQ (reference sequence). The CDR3 consists of 14 residues. Trimming cost V 6 bases and J 3 bases, with 12 bases left between them. Whole-study findings and limits: The authors reported that TCR beta sequences could predict HLA-A and HLA-B alleles. These predictions were accurate for most subjects in the first cohort. In vitro, a few CMV-associated chains proved specific for CMV antigens.

This PCR relied on a set of 60 Vbeta primers and 13 Jbeta primers. The assay was immunoSEQ multiplex PCR, and TCRdb's table has in-frame clones only and misses some. The table includes some 150,000 clones, about 80% detected once. The clonotype originates from a woman aged 45-59 years in good health and CMV-seronegative. The chain links TRBV7-9 to TRBJ2-1, with a possible D match to TRBD2 (6 bases). Sequences were obtained from PBMCs. The chain's CDR3 is CASRGLLHYNEQFF. The CDR3 nucleotides are TGTGCCAGCAGGGGACTCTTACACTACAATGAGCAGTTCTTC.